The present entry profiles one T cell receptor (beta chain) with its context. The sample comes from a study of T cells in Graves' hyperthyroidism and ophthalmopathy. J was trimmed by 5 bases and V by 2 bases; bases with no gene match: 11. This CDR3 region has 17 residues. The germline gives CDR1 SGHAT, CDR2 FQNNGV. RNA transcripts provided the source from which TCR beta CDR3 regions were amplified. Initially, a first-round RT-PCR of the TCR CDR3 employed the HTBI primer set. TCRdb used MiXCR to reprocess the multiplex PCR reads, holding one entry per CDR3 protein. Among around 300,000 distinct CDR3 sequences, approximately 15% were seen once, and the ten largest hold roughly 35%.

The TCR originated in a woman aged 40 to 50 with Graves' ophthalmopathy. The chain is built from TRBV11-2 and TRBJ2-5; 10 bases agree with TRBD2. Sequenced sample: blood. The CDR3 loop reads CASSLKNLAGEKETQYF. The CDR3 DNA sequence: TGTGCCAGCAGCTTAAAGAATCTAGCGGGAGAGAAGGAGACCCAGTACTTC.